This passage covers 2 T cell receptor beta chains from one sample sequenced in a study of blood T cells in healthy people across ages. Combining a sample-barcoded 5' primer with a J-beta primer mix, a second PCR ran for about 6 to 11 cycles. TCRdb redid the calling of the 5' RACE reads with MiXCR, one entry per CDR3 protein. The sample has approximately 780,000 distinct CDR3 sequences, roughly 25% seen once. The same data also went into a second study, on T cells of mothers and their children.

Sequences were obtained from blood. These TCRs come from a boy younger than 18 in good health.

V and J are TRBV28 and TRBJ1-2; D remains ambiguous. Germline CDR1 reads MDHEN; CDR2 reads SYDVKM. V gave up 3 bases and J gave up 8 bases, with 13 bases separating them. This CDR3 is 13 amino acids long. The CDR3 DNA reads TGTGCCAGCAGTTTCCTCCCCACGGAGGGCTACACCTTC. This encodes CASSFLPTEGYTF.

The genes are TRBV4-1 and TRBJ2-3; perhaps D is TRBD1 or TRBD2 (6 bases each). CDR1 and CDR2 from the germline V gene are MGHRA and YSYEKL. Deletions cut 4 bases from V and 6 bases from J, with 29 bases between. The CDR3 contains 19 residues. The DNA for the CDR3 is TGCGCCAGCAGCCCTTGGACAGAGGAGAAGGAGGGTTGGGTGGATACGCAGTATTTT. Amino acid sequence: CASSPWTEEKEGWVDTQYF.